The clone carrying this TCR beta chain was counted only a few times. The target antigen is unknown. These data originate in a study of blood T cells in healthy people across ages. Study results and caveats: Roughly linear age-related decline in beta diversity appeared, significant by age around 36.

A J-beta primer mix and a sample-barcoded 5' primer were used in a second PCR of roughly 6 to 12 cycles. One entry per CDR3 protein results from TCRdb running MiXCR on the 5' RACE reads. The sample has around 1.5 million distinct CDR3 sequences, roughly 59% seen once. The CDR3 loop spans 14 amino acids. V gave up 6 bases and J gave up 2 bases, with 12 bases separating them. This receptor was taken from a young man in good health. The sample consisted of blood. The gene calls are TRBV12-3 or TRBV12-4 and TRBJ2-3; tentative D call: TRBD2 (5 bases). The CDR3 region is CASSLGETTDTQYF. CDR3 in DNA: TGTGCCAGCAGCCTCGGGGAAACCACAGATACGCAGTATTTT.